This T cell receptor (beta chain) was documented in a study of memory CD4+ T cells and cytomegalovirus serostatus. V lost 6 bases and J lost 5, with 8 bases in between. Germline CDR1 is MNHNS and CDR2 is SASEGT. The CDR3 covers 12 residues. The sort gate was single viable CD3+CD4+CD8-CD45RO+ cells for memory CD4+ T cells. Only in-frame clones appear in the TCRdb table, and some are missing; sequencing was by immunoSEQ multiplex PCR. The sample gives roughly 48,000 clones, about four fifths of which show up once; approximately 1.9% is in the top ten. Sample: memory CD4+ T cells from blood. The sequence derives from an adult in good health and CMV-seropositive. The rearrangement joins TRBV6-1 to TRBJ1-5; D possibly corresponds to TRBD1 (5 bases). The CDR3 coding sequence is TGTGCCAGCAGGCGGGACCATCAGCCCCAGCATTTT. Protein sequence: CASRRDHQPQHF.